Shown below are 12 T cell receptor beta chains from a single sample sequenced in a study of OX40 agonist ivuxolimab in advanced cancers. The method was the immunoSEQ multiplex PCR assay. TCRdb limited this immuneACCESS table to in-frame rearrangements with V and J called. A share of clones is missing; checked studies link under half to unresolved V genes, and the rest is unexplained. The sample table records tens of thousands of clones; approximately 92% of these occur just once. Approximately 11% of the sample is taken by the ten largest. The starting material was CD4+ or CD8+ T cells sorted from blood, obtained in a trial of the OX40 agonist ivuxolimab. Every receptor here comes from an adult with an advanced solid tumor such as melanoma, head and neck, liver or kidney cancer.

The V call is TRBV19, the J call TRBJ2-1, with 9 bases matching TRBD2. The germline CDR1 and CDR2 sequences are LNHDA and SQIVND (reference sequence). The CDR3 is 12 amino acids. V gave up 6 bases and J gave up 8 bases; unmatched junction bases: 2. CDR3 sequence (DNA): TGTGCCAGTAGGGGACTAGCTTATGAGCAGTTCTTC. Its protein is CASRGLAYEQFF.

V usage is TRBV6-5 and J usage is TRBJ2-5; TRBD1 agrees at 7 bases. Unmatched junction bases numbered 6, after V lost 6 bases and J lost 2 bases. Germline CDR1 MNHEY, CDR2 SVGAGI. This CDR3 comprises 14 residues. The CDR3, as DNA: TGTGCCAGCAGCCGAGGGACAGTACAAGAGACCCAGTACTTC. Translation: CASSRGTVQETQYF.

In this sample, this clone turned up once. The chain recombines TRBV4-1 with TRBJ2-1; possibly TRBD1 for D (6 bases). CDR1 and CDR2 from the germline V gene are MGHRA and YSYEKL. Between the trimmed V and J ends, which lost 4 bases and 6 bases, there was a span of 19 bases. CDR3 length: 16 residues. In nucleotides, the CDR3 is TGCGCCAGCAGCCGCTATACGGACAGTGAGGCCAATGAGCAGTTCTTC. Protein sequence: CASSRYTDSEANEQFF.

The chain couples TRBV11-2 to TRBJ1-4; D not resolved. V dropped 0 bases and J dropped 0 bases, with 8 bases sitting between them. The CDR3 sequence is 16 residues long. Germline V gene lookup returns CDR1 SGHAT and CDR2 FQNNGV. The CDR3 sequence is CASSLDRRATNEKLFF. In DNA form, the CDR3 reads TGTGCCAGCAGCTTAGATCGAAGGGCAACTAATGAAAAACTGTTTTTT. Variable domain in full (rest from reference TRBV11-2 and TRBJ1-4): EAGVAQSPRYKIIEKRQSVAFWCNPISGHATLYWYQQILGQGPKLLIQFQNNGVVDDSQLPKDRFSAERLKGVDSTLKIQPAKLEDSAVYLCASSLDRRATNEKLFFGSGTQLSVL.

J is TRBJ1-1 and V is TRBV5-1, with TRBD1 matching 8 bases. The ends lost 4 bases at V and 6 bases at J; junction bases unmatched: 8. The CDR3 is made up of 14 amino acids. Germline values: CDR1 SGHRS, CDR2 YFSETQ. The CDR3 bases are TGCGCCAGCAGCCCGGGACAGGTAGTCTCTGAAGCTTTCTTT. This sequence encodes CASSPGQVVSEAFF.

The chain is built from TRBV6-5 and TRBJ2-7; weak D call: TRBD1 (5 bases). The CDR3 runs 14 residues. Germline CDR1 MNHEY, CDR2 SVGAGI. Trimming pared 2 bases from V and 2 bases from J, leaving 10 bases between. The CDR3 spells CASSYLRVTYEQYF. CDR3 bases: TGTGCCAGCAGTTACCTCAGGGTGACCTACGAGCAGTACTTC.

This chain links TRBV19 with TRBJ1-1; D is undetermined. Deletions cut 4 bases from V and 7 bases from J, with 19 bases between. Germline V gene sequence: CDR1 LNHDA, CDR2 SQIVND (reference sequence). The CDR3 has 15 amino acids. The CDR3 DNA is TGTGCCAGTAGTAACCACTTCGGAGGCCAGTTTGAAGCTTTCTTT. This encodes CASSNHFGGQFEAFF.

The rearrangement links TRBV30 to TRBJ2-6; D uncertain. V lost 1 base to trimming and J lost 2 bases, with 3 bases between them. The germline V gene has CDR1 GTSNPN and CDR2 SVGIG (reference sequence). This CDR3 spans 13 amino acids. DNA for the CDR3: TGTGCCTGGAGTGGAACTGGGGCCAACGTCCTGACTTTC. It codes for CAWSGTGANVLTF.

This chain connects TRBV28 to TRBJ2-2; weak D call: TRBD1 (5 bases). V was cut by 8 bases and J by 2 bases, with 12 bases left in between. The CDR3 consists of 14 residues. Germline CDR1 reads MDHEN; CDR2 reads SYDVKM. In DNA form, the CDR3 reads TGTGCCAGCGGTAACCAGGGTAACACCGGGGAGCTGTTTTTT. Translation gives CASGNQGNTGELFF.

The chain couples TRBV5-1 to TRBJ1-1; 10 positions match TRBD1. The germline gives CDR1 SGHRS, CDR2 YFSETQ. The CDR3 is 15 residues long. The V segment lost 0 bases and the J segment 11 bases; nucleotides outside the gene matches: 10. DNA of the CDR3: TGCGCCAGCAGCTTGGAGGGACAGGGGAAATCTTATGCTTTCTTT. This encodes CASSLEGQGKSYAFF.

This chain connects TRBV6-6 to TRBJ2-1, with a possible D match to TRBD1 (5 bases). This CDR3 comprises 15 residues. The V gene lost 4 bases and the J gene lost 0 bases, with 10 bases spanning the gap. Germline assignment: CDR1 MNHNY and CDR2 SVGAGI (reference sequence). This CDR3 reads CASSSQASSYNEQFF. CDR3 nucleotides: TGTGCCAGCAGTTCACAGGCGAGCTCCTACAATGAGCAGTTCTTC.

The chain combines TRBV2 with TRBJ2-6; D is possibly TRBD1 (5 bases). V was clipped by 8 bases and J by 2 bases, with 10 bases between them. The CDR3 spans 14 residues. Germline V gene data show CDR1 as SNHLY and CDR2 as FYNNEI. Written as DNA, the CDR3 is TGTGCCAGCGGCGACAGAACTGGGGCCAACGTCCTGACTTTC. Encoded protein: CASGDRTGANVLTF.